This T cell receptor (beta chain) was identified during a study of cytomegalovirus exposure and HLA in healthy donors. This CDR3 comprises 13 residues. Germline CDR1 is ENHRY and CDR2 is SYGVKD. The junction had 12 bases not matched to a gene; V was cut back by 11 bases and J by 7 bases. Amplification used 60 Vbeta primers and 13 Jbeta primers. Sequenced by immunoSEQ multiplex PCR; TCRdb stores in-frame clones only, minus some. The record lists approximately 110,000 clones, of which the ten most abundant hold 6.5% to 7%. The chain recombines TRBV10-3 with TRBJ2-7; 9 nucleotides align to TRBD1. What was sequenced was PBMCs. The TCR was taken from a man aged 35 to 55 in good health and CMV-seropositive. CDR3: CAGGGTGIVEQYF. In DNA, the CDR3 is TGTGCCGGGGGAGGGACAGGGATTGTTGAGCAGTACTTC.